Sequencing of this T cell receptor beta chain was carried out in a study of blood T cell repertoires in COVID-19. Turning to the study itself: The origin of the acute and convalescent COVID-19 samples was the United States, Italy and Spain. In each case, the material was cDNA or gDNA derived from T cells, B-cell-depleted T cells, or PBMCs.

CDR1 and CDR2 (germline): SGHRS, YFSETQ. V was pared by 0 bases and J by 4 bases, with 6 bases of the junction left unmatched. The CDR3 runs 16 residues. Source study methods: Quantification of nucleated cells was approximated via reference gene primer amplification. Profiling relied on immunoSEQ multiplex PCR, and the TCRdb table lists in-frame clones only, not all of them. V and J calls plus clone size are reproduced from that table; the DNA served to infer D and trimming. The sample lists 110,000 or so clones, more than 70% occurring once. Sample: peripheral blood. The TCR comes from a woman aged 70-85 years who had recovered from COVID-19. V is TRBV5-1 and J is TRBJ2-1; TRBD2 aligns across 8 bases. The CDR3 region is CASSLATSVTYNEQFF. The CDR3 nucleotides read TGCGCCAGCAGCTTGGCGACTAGCGTGACGTACAATGAGCAGTTCTTC. The whole variable domain, filled in from reference TRBV5-1 and TRBJ2-1, reads KAGVTQTPRYLIKTRGQQVTLSCSPISGHRSVSWYQQTPGQGLQFLFEYFSETQRNKGNFPGRFSGRQFSNSRSEMNVSTLELGDSALYLCASSLATSVTYNEQFFGPGTRLTVL.